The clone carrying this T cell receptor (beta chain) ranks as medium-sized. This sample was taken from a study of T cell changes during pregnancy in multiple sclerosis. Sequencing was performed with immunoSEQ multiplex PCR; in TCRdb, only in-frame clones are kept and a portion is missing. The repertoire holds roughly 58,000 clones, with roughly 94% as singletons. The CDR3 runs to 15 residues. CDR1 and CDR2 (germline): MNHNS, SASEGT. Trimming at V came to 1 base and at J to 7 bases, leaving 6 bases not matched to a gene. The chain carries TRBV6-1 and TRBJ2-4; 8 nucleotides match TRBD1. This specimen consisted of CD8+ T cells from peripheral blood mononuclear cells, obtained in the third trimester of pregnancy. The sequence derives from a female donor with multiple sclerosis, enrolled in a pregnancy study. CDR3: CASSEGETGANIQYF. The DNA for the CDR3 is TGTGCCAGCAGTGAAGGGGAGACAGGGGCGAACATTCAGTACTTC.